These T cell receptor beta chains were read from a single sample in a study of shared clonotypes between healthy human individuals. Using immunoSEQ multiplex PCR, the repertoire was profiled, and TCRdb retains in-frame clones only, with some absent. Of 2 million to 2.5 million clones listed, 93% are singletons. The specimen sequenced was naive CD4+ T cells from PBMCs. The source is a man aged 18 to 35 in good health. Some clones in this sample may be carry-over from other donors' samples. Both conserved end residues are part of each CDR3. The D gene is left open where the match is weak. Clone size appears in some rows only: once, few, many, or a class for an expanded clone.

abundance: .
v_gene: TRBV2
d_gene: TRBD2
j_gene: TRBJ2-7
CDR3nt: TGTGCCAGCAGTGTGGGAGCGGGAGAGCGCGAGCAGTACTTC
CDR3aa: CASSVGAGEREQYF

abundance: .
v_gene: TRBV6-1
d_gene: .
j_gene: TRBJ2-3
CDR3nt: TGTGCCAGCAGTGAACGGTGGGCGCAGGGTACGCAGTATTTT
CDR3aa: CASSERWAQGTQYF

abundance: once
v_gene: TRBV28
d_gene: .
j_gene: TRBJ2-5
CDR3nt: TGTGCCAGCAGCGCCTACGCCCACCCAGGGTTCAAAGAGACCCAGTACTTC
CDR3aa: CASSAYAHPGFKETQYF

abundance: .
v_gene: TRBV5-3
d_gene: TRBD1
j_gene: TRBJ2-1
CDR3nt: TGTGCCAGAAGAGCGTGGACAGGGAAAGGGAATGAGCAGTTCTTC
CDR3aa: CARRAWTGKGNEQFF

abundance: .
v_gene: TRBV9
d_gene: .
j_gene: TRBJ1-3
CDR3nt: TGTGCCAGCAGCGGGCGGGGCACCAGCTCTGGAAACACCATATATTTT
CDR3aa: CASSGRGTSSGNTIYF

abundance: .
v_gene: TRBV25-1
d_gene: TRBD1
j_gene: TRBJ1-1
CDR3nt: TGTGCCAGCAGTGACGACAGGGCCTATCTAACTGAAGCTTTCTTT
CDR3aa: CASSDDRAYLTEAFF

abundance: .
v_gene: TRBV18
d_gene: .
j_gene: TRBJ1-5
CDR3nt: TGTGCCAGCTCAGGGGAGATTGGTCAGCCCCAGCATTTT
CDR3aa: CASSGEIGQPQHF

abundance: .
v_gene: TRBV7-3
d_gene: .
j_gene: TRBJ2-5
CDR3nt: TGTGCCAGCAGCTTAACCGGTAGAAACGGAGAGACCCAGTACTTC
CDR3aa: CASSLTGRNGETQYF

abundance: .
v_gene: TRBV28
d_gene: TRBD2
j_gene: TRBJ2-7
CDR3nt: TGTGCCAGCAGTTTAGGGACTAGCGGGGGATTATACGAGCAGTACTTC
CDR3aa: CASSLGTSGGLYEQYF

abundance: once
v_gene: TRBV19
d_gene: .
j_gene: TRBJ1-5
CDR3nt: TGTGCCAGTAGTATAAGGGGAAGTCAGCCCCAGCATTTT
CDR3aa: CASSIRGSQPQHF

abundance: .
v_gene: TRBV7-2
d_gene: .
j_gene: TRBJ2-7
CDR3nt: TGTGCCAGCAGCTTAGTGGGACGGGCGCGCGAGCAGTACTTC
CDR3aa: CASSLVGRAREQYF

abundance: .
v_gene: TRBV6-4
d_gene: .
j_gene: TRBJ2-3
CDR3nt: TGTGCCAGCAGTGACTCCCCAGGCACAGATACGCAGTATTTT
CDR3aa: CASSDSPGTDTQYF

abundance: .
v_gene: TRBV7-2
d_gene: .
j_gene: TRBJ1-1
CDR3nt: TGTGCCAGCAGCTTATGGGGGCAGGTGATGGCTTTCTTT
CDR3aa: CASSLWGQVMAFF

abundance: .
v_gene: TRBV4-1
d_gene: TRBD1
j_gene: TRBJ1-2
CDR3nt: TGCGCCAGCAGCCAAGATGACAGGGGGGATTATGGCTACACCTTC
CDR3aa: CASSQDDRGDYGYTF

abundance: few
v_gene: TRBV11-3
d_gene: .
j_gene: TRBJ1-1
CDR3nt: TGTGCCAGCAGCTTAGCTTTGGACACTGAAGCTTTCTTT
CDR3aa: CASSLALDTEAFF

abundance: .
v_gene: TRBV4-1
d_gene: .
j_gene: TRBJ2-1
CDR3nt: TGCGCCAGCAGCCAAGATTGGAACCGCCCCCGTGAGCAGTTCTTC
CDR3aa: CASSQDWNRPREQFF

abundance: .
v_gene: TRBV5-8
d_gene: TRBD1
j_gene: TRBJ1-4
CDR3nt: TGTGCCAGCAGCTTGGACCGGGACAGGTCGGAAAAACTGTTTTTT
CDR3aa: CASSLDRDRSEKLFF

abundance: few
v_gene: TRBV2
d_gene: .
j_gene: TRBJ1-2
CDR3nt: TGTGCCAGCAGTGAAACGGGACGTGGCTACACCTTC
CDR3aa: CASSETGRGYTF

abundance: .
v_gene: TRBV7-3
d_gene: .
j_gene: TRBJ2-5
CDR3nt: TGTGCCAGCAGTTTCGGCGGTCGAAGAGAGACCCAGTACTTC
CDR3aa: CASSFGGRRETQYF

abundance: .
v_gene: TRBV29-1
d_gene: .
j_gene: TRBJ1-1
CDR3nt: TGCAGCGGACAACGGGGATACACTGAAGCTTTCTTT
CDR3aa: CSGQRGYTEAFF

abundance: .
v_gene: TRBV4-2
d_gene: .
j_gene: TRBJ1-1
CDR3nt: TGTGCCAGCAGCCAAAGTTTAAGACGGATCAACACTGAAGCTTTCTTT
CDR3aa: CASSQSLRRINTEAFF

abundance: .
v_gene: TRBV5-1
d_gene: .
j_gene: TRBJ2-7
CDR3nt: TGCACCAGCAGCTTGGCTTTGGATTCGGCGACGGGAGTAACCTACGAGCAGTACTTC
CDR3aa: CTSSLALDSATGVTYEQYF

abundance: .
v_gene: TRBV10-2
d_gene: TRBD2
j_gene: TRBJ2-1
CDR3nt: TGCGCCAGCAGTTTAGCGGGACGGGTCTATGAGCAGTTCTTC
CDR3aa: CASSLAGRVYEQFF

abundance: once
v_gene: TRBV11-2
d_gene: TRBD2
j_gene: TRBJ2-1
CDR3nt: TGTGCCAGCAGCTTAACCCCTACCGGGACTAGCGGAGACAATGAGCAGTTCTTC
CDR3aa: CASSLTPTGTSGDNEQFF

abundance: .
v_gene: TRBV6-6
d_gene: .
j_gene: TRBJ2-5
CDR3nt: TGTGCCAGCAGTTACTCACAAGAGACCCAGTACTTC
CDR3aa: CASSYSQETQYF

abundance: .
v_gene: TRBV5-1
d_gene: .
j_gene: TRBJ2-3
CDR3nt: TGCGCCAGCAGCTTGGATATGGAGGATACGCAGTATTTT
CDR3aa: CASSLDMEDTQYF

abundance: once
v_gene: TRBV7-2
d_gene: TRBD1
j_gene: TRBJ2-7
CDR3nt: TGTGCCAGCAGCTTAATAGGGACAGGGGGGTCCTACGAGCAGTACTTC
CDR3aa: CASSLIGTGGSYEQYF

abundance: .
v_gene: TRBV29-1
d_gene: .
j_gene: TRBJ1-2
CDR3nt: TGCAGCGTTGGTCAGGGCGGCTATGGCTACACCTTC
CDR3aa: CSVGQGGYGYTF

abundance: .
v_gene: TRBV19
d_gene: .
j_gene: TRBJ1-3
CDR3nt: TGTGCCATTCAAAGTTCTGGAAACACCATATATTTT
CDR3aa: CAIQSSGNTIYF

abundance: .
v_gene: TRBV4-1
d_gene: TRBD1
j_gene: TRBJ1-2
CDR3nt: TGCGCCAGCAGCCAGTTACAGGGGTATTTTGGCTACACCTTC
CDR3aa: CASSQLQGYFGYTF

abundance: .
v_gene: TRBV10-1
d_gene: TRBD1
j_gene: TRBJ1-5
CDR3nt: TGCGCCAGCCCCCTTTATCTTGTAGCCCCGGGACAGCTGTATAGCAATCAGCCCCAGCATTTT
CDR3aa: CASPLYLVAPGQLYSNQPQHF

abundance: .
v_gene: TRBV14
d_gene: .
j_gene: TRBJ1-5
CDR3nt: TGTGCCAGCAGCCAAGACCACATTCAGCCCCAGCATTTT
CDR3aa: CASSQDHIQPQHF

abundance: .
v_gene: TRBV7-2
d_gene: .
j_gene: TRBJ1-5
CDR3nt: TGTGCCAGCAGCACGTACTCAGGGGGCAATCAGCCCCAGCATTTT
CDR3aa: CASSTYSGGNQPQHF